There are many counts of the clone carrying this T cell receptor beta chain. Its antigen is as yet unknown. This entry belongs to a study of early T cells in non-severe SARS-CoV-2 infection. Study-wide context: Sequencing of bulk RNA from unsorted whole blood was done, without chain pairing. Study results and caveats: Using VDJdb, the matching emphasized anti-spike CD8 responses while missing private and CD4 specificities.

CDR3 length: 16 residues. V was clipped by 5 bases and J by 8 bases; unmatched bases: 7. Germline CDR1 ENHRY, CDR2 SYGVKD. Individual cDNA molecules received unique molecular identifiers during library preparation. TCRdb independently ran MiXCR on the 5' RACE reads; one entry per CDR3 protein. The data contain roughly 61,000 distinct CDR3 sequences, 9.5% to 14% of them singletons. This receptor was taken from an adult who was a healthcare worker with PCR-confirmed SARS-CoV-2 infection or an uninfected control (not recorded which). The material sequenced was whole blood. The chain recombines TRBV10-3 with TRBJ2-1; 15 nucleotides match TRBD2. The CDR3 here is CAISRTSGGARDEQFF. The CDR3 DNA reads TGTGCCATCAGTCGGACTAGCGGGGGGGCCCGGGATGAGCAGTTCTTC.